These 16 T cell receptor beta chains share one sample of origin, sequenced in a study of shared clonotypes between healthy human individuals. Method: immunoSEQ multiplex PCR; TCRdb's copy keeps in-frame clones and lacks some. This sample carries 2 million to 2.5 million clones, about 92% of them seen once, and the ten largest clones take about 0.39%. Sequenced material: naive CD4+ T cells from PBMCs. The sample's subset: CD45RA+ positively selected. Receptors originate from a man aged 18 to 30 in good health. Some clones in this sample may be carry-over from other donors' samples.

The CDR3 DNA reads as TGTGCCAGTAGTATTCTCGAGACAGGGGACCTCACCGGGGAGCTGTTTTTT. Protein sequence: CASSILETGDLTGELFF. The rearrangement uses TRBV19 and TRBJ2-2; 8 positions match TRBD1. The CDR3 runs to 17 residues. Germline V gives CDR1 LNHDA, CDR2 SQIVND (reference sequence). Trimming took 3 bases from V and 4 from J; bases not matched to a gene: 10.

The chain has TRBV5-1 and TRBJ2-5; 11 bases align to TRBD2. Trimming took 4 bases from V and 3 from J; bases not matched to a gene: 5. Germline loops: CDR1 SGHRS, CDR2 YFSETQ. The length of the CDR3 is 15 residues. CDR3 sequence reads: CASSVGTSGKETQYF. The DNA for the CDR3 is TGCGCCAGCAGCGTCGGGACTAGCGGTAAAGAGACCCAGTACTTC.

Worth noting for this clone: The same CDR3 can be traced to other DNA sequences in this sample. The gene calls are TRBV6-6 and TRBJ2-3; D uncertain. CDR3 size: 15 residues. Germline assignment: CDR1 MNHNY and CDR2 SVGAGI (reference sequence). Between the trimmed V and J ends, which lost 0 bases and 0 bases, there was a span of 7 bases. CDR3 region: CASSYSGQSTDTQYF. Here the CDR3 DNA reads TGTGCCAGCAGTTACTCCGGGCAGAGCACAGATACGCAGTATTTT.

This chain joins TRBV6-5 and TRBJ1-3; TRBD1 matches at 9 bases. Per germline, CDR1 MNHEY and CDR2 SVGAGI. The CDR3 covers 16 residues. J lost 4 bases, V lost 0 bases, and 4 bases had no gene match. The CDR3 nucleotides are TGTGCCAGCAGTTACTCCGACAGGGGGGGAGGAAACACCATATATTTT. Protein: CASSYSDRGGGNTIYF.

V usage is TRBV2 and J usage is TRBJ2-6; D may be TRBD2 (5 bases). The CDR3 has 15 amino acids. The germline CDR1 and CDR2 sequences are SNHLY and FYNNEI. The germline V and J ends were trimmed by 7 bases and 1 base, with 11 bases remaining between them. The CDR3 region is CASKVGVSGANVLTF. CDR3 sequence (DNA): TGTGCCAGCAAGGTCGGGGTGTCTGGGGCCAACGTCCTGACTTTC.

The CDR3 nucleotides read TGTGCCAGCAGCCTCGAACTAGCGACTGAGCAGTTCTTC. Its protein product is CASSLELATEQFF. J is TRBJ2-1 and V is TRBV7-2; 7 bases line up with TRBD2. The CDR3 spans 13 residues. Trimming at V came to 5 bases and at J to 9 bases, leaving 7 bases not matched to a gene. Germline-derived CDR1 and CDR2 are SGHTA and FQGNSA.

J is TRBJ1-1 and V is TRBV7-9; a possible D gene is TRBD1 (6 bases). There are 17 residues in the CDR3. The V gene's germline CDR1 is SEHNR and CDR2 FQNEAQ (reference sequence). V was shortened by 4 bases and J by 4 bases, with 22 bases between the two germline ends. The CDR3 is CASSSVNFFRGGTEAFF. DNA of the CDR3: TGTGCCAGCAGCTCTGTCAATTTTTTCAGGGGAGGCACTGAAGCTTTCTTT. The full variable domain, its missing parts supplied by reference TRBV7-9 and TRBJ1-1, is DTGVSQNPRHKITKRGQNVTFRCDPISEHNRLYWYRQTLGQGPEFLTYFQNEAQLEKSRLLSDRFSAERPKGSFSTLEIQRTEQGDSAMYLCASSSVNFFRGGTEAFFGQGTRLTVV.

Comment on this clone: The junction shows a germline mismatch at one end, possibly a read error. J is TRBJ1-3 and V is TRBV12-5; TRBD1 is a possible D gene (6 bases). The CDR3 is 16 residues long. Germline V gene sequence: CDR1 LGHNT, CDR2 FRNRAP. The CDR3 coding sequence is TGTGCTAGTGGCTTGGACAGCCTGCTATCTGGAAACACCATATATTTT. As protein: CASGLDSLLSGNTIYF.

The V gene is TRBV5-4, the J gene TRBJ2-3; D tentatively fits TRBD1 or TRBD2 (5 bases each). Per germline, CDR1 SGHNT and CDR2 YYREEE (reference sequence). The CDR3 is 14 residues long. Trimming removed 4 bases from V and 0 bases from J, with 9 bases in between. The CDR3 reads CASSRRESTDTQYF. The CDR3 region has the DNA TGTGCCAGCAGCCGCAGGGAGAGCACAGATACGCAGTATTTT.

V and J are TRBV4-3 and TRBJ2-3; D is unclear. In germline, CDR1 is LGHNA, CDR2 YSLEER. Trimming pared 0 bases from V and 1 base from J, leaving 8 bases between. CDR3 length: 15 residues. The CDR3 loop is CASSQDSRGTDTQYF. The CDR3 DNA reads TGCGCCAGCAGCCAAGACTCCCGCGGCACAGATACGCAGTATTTT.

The chain is built from TRBV11-2 and TRBJ2-1; D gene unclear. The CDR3 extends over 13 amino acids. The V end lost 0 bases, the J end lost 6 bases, and 6 bases lay between the germline ends. CDR1 is SGHAT and CDR2 is FQNNGV in the germline V gene. The CDR3 here is CASSLDLLNEQFF. CDR3 sequence (DNA): TGTGCCAGCAGCTTAGATCTTCTCAATGAGCAGTTCTTC.

This clone was seen a single time. The genes are TRBV7-2 and TRBJ2-7; tentatively, D is TRBD1 (6 bases). Trimming took off 5 bases at V and 9 bases at J, with 14 bases between the two ends. Germline lookup yields CDR1 SGHTA and CDR2 FQGNSA. This CDR3 is 12 amino acids long. CDR3 protein: CASSTPVGAQYF. CDR3 DNA sequence: TGTGCCAGCAGCACCCCCGTGGGGGCGCAGTACTTC.

This chain connects TRBV7-8 to TRBJ1-4; D is undetermined. Germline V gives CDR1 SGHVS, CDR2 FQNEAQ. The CDR3 spans 14 residues. Trimming left V 1 base short and J 6 bases short, with 9 bases between. The CDR3 nucleotides are TGTGCCAGCAGCTTAGAGTGGCGGGATGAAAAACTGTTTTTT. This translates into CASSLEWRDEKLFF.

This clone was seen once. This sequence joins TRBV28 and TRBJ2-7, with TRBD2 matching over 7 bases. V was clipped by 4 bases and J by 6 bases; unmatched bases: 9. The germline CDR1 and CDR2 sequences are MDHEN and SYDVKM. The CDR3 length is 14 residues. CDR3 bases: TGTGCCAGCAGTTCCGGGACTATGGCTCGCGAGCAGTACTTC. Its protein is CASSSGTMAREQYF.

The gene calls are TRBV5-1 and TRBJ2-6; 7 positions agree with TRBD2. The CDR3 is made up of 18 amino acids. CDR1 SGHRS and CDR2 YFSETQ come from the germline V gene. V gave up 0 bases and J gave up 6 bases; unmatched junction bases: 12. The CDR3, as DNA: TGCGCCAGCAGCTTGGGCGGGGGACCTTACCAGTCGGCCAACGTCCTGACTTTC. Translated: CASSLGGGPYQSANVLTF.

This chain joins TRBV19 and TRBJ2-3, with D possibly TRBD1 on 6 matching bases. Looked up from germline, CDR1 is LNHDA and CDR2 is SQIVND (reference sequence). The V end lost 4 bases, the J end lost 4 bases, and 12 bases lay between the germline ends. CDR3 length equals 14 residues. The CDR3 sequence: CASSTRGASDTQYF. In nucleotides, the CDR3 is TGTGCCAGTAGTACCAGGGGCGCCTCAGATACGCAGTATTTT.